Below, one T cell receptor beta chain is given with its context. Its antigen is still unknown. The data were produced by immunoSEQ multiplex PCR, yet TCRdb's version contains in-frame clones alone and is incomplete. This sample has 150,000 to 180,000 clones; 88% occur once, and the top ten carry around 3%. This sample stems from a study of T cell responses to AZD1222 COVID-19 vaccine. Study-wide context: Second-dose recipients at about 4 or about 12 weeks were treated as one pooled group. General study points: Donors, mostly white British, included more females; clonal diversity was possibly underestimated. Spike-specific TCR repertoires showed rising breadth and depth after two AZD1222 doses. Repertoires were obtained only post-peak T cell response.

Trimming shortened V by 7 bases and J by 2 bases, and 17 bases separated the two germline ends. The CDR3 sequence is 15 residues long. The germline CDR1 and CDR2 sequences are MDHEN and SYDVKM. The sequence was collected from an adult in good health. The specimen was peripheral blood, collected on day 0 of AZD1222 vaccination. This sequence joins TRBV28 and TRBJ1-2, with D possibly TRBD1 on 6 matching bases. The DNA for the CDR3 is TGTGCCAGCAACCAATATTGGGGGCTAAACTATGGCTACACCTTC. Its protein product is CASNQYWGLNYGYTF.